These 11 T cell receptor beta chains were sequenced from one sample in a study of a mutant IDH1 vaccine in newly diagnosed glioma. Time point denoted: week 5, during vaccination. Vaccination comprised doses that each held 300 ug of mutant IDH1 20-mer peptide, plus topical imiquimod. No cognate antigen is known for these TCRs. The repertoire was sequenced with immunoSEQ multiplex PCR; TCRdb's copy has only in-frame clones and lacks some. The table includes roughly 51,000 clones, 82% detected once. Sequencing used PBMCs, obtained from a glioma patient whose treatment included an IDH1 peptide vaccine. All receptors come from a woman under 30 with glioma. Some clones in this sample may be carry-over from other donors' samples.

This chain joins TRBV4-1 and TRBJ2-7, with a possible D match to TRBD1 (5 bases). In germline, CDR1 is MGHRA, CDR2 YSYEKL. The CDR3 is 14 residues long. Trimming stripped 0 bases from V and 2 bases from J, with 8 bases between. The CDR3 reads CASSQEAGPYEQYF. In DNA form, the CDR3 reads TGCGCCAGCAGCCAAGAAGCAGGGCCCTACGAGCAGTACTTC.

This rearrangement joins TRBV19 to TRBJ2-3; the D is unclear. The CDR3 loop spans 16 amino acids. CDR1 LNHDA and CDR2 SQIVND come from the germline V gene (reference sequence). The germline V and J ends were trimmed by 2 bases and 8 bases, with 20 bases remaining between them. DNA for the CDR3: TGTGCCAGTAGTATATCGGACCGCGCCCGTGTCGGTACGCAGTATTTT. Translated: CASSISDRARVGTQYF.

The chain joins TRBV10-3 to TRBJ1-2; perhaps TRBD1 as D (6 bases). From germline, CDR1 is ENHRY and CDR2 SYGVKD. The CDR3 spans 13 residues. V was trimmed by 10 bases and J by 7 bases, leaving 19 bases between them. CDR3 DNA: TGTGCCACTTCAGAGACAGGCCCTTCTGGCTACACCTTC. Its translation: CATSETGPSGYTF.

The chain combines TRBV9 with TRBJ1-2; perhaps TRBD1 as D (6 bases). Per germline, CDR1 SGDLS and CDR2 YYNGEE. CDR3 length: 14 residues. Trimming left V 0 bases short and J 8 bases short, with 14 bases between. CDR3 region: CASSVDWAGEGYTF. CDR3 sequence (DNA): TGTGCCAGCAGCGTAGATTGGGCAGGGGAAGGCTACACCTTC.

The rearrangement links TRBV5-1 to TRBJ2-2; TRBD1 aligns across 10 bases. Germline V CDR1 and CDR2: SGHRS, YFSETQ. This CDR3 spans 16 amino acids. V trimming: 0 bases; J trimming: 6 bases; junction bases outside the gene matches: 5. This CDR3 reads CASSLAGDRGAGELFF. The DNA of the CDR3 is TGCGCCAGCAGCTTGGCCGGGGACAGGGGAGCCGGGGAGCTGTTTTTT.

This clone was counted a single time. J is TRBJ2-3 and V is TRBV11-2, with TRBD2 matching 12 bases. Per the germline V gene, CDR1 is SGHAT and CDR2 is FQNNGV. V gave up 5 bases and J gave up 3 bases; unmatched junction bases: 6. This CDR3 is built from 16 residues. The CDR3 sequence is CASSTGLAGYTDTQYF. The CDR3, as DNA: TGTGCCAGCAGCACAGGACTAGCGGGGTATACAGATACGCAGTATTTT.

The chain couples TRBV29-1 to TRBJ2-1, with D tentatively TRBD2 (6 bases). Germline values: CDR1 SQVTM, CDR2 ANQGSEA. V was pared by 0 bases and J by 4 bases, with 13 bases between. This CDR3 is built from 15 residues. This CDR3 reads CSVEDVSSAYNEQFF. The CDR3 nucleotides read TGCAGCGTTGAAGATGTGTCTAGCGCATACAATGAGCAGTTCTTC.

V and J are TRBV14 and TRBJ1-2; D ambiguous. The V and J ends lost 2 bases and 7 bases respectively, with 11 bases between them. Germline CDR1 SGHDN, CDR2 FVKESK. This CDR3 is built from 13 residues. CDR3 bases: TGTGCCAGCAGCCAACGTTTAACGGGTGGCTACACCTTC. Its translation: CASSQRLTGGYTF.

V is TRBV6-1 and J is TRBJ1-5; 10 bases are a match to TRBD1. This CDR3 has 14 amino acids. Germline V gene lookup returns CDR1 MNHNS and CDR2 SASEGT. V trimming: 6 bases; J trimming: 7 bases; junction bases outside the gene matches: 6. The CDR3 loop reads CASRRGTGEQPQHF. CDR3 in DNA: TGTGCCAGCAGACGAGGGACAGGGGAGCAGCCCCAGCATTTT.

The rearrangement uses TRBV29-1 and TRBJ2-1, with 7 bases aligning to TRBD2. The CDR3 spans 11 residues. Germline lookup yields CDR1 SQVTM and CDR2 ANQGSEA. Trimming took 7 bases from V and 9 from J; bases not matched to a gene: 6. Here the CDR3 DNA reads TGCAGCGGCCGACTAGCACTTGAGCAGTTCTTC. It codes for CSGRLALEQFF.

The chain combines TRBV7-8 with TRBJ1-5, with a possible D match to TRBD1 (6 bases). Between the trimmed V and J ends, which lost 5 bases and 0 bases, there was a span of 14 bases. CDR3 length equals 16 residues. Germline-derived CDR1 and CDR2 are SGHVS and FQNEAQ. CDR3 nucleotide sequence: TGTGCCAGCAGCCCACAGGGTAGGAATAGCAATCAGCCCCAGCATTTT. Its translation is CASSPQGRNSNQPQHF. Using reference TRBV7-8 and TRBJ1-5 for the parts outside the CDR3, the full variable domain is GAGVSQSPRYKVAKRGQDVALRCDPISGHVSLFWYQQALGQGPEFLTYFQNEAQLDKSGLPSDRFFAERPEGSVSTLKIQRTQQEDSAVYLCASSPQGRNSNQPQHFGDGTRLSIL.